A selection of T cell receptor beta chains follows, all from one sample in a study of CD8 T cells in ankylosing spondylitis. TCRdb ran MiXCR on the 5' RACE reads and lists one entry per CDR3 protein. The sample carries some 33,000 distinct CDR3 sequences, 14% recorded once. Sequenced: blood. These receptor sequences come from a male donor with ankylosing spondylitis or in good health (not recorded which). Each CDR3 is given with its conserved first and last residue. The D gene is left open where the match is weak. A row's size may be missing; if present it is once, few, many or a size class.

J gene | V gene | D gene | clone size | CDR3 DNA | CDR3 protein
TRBJ1-4 | TRBV18 | TRBD1 | few | TGTGCCAGCTCACGGACAGGGGAACGAACGAGTGAAAAACTGTTTTTT | CASSRTGERTSEKLFF
TRBJ1-5 | TRBV28 | TRBD1 | - | TGTGCCAGCAGTCCCTACAGGGGATTCCATAGCAATCAGCCCCAGCATTTT | CASSPYRGFHSNQPQHF
TRBJ1-2 | TRBV12-3/TRBV12-4 | - | few | TGTGCCAGCAGTCCGGGGGGGAACTATGGCTACACCTTC | CASSPGGNYGYTF
TRBJ2-2 | TRBV20-1 | TRBD2 | - | TGCAGTGCCCGGACTAGCGGGAGTATCACCGGGGAGCTGTTTTTT | CSARTSGSITGELFF
TRBJ2-1 | TRBV7-9 | - | many | TGTGCCAGCAGCGACCGGGGTCCAAATGAGCAGTTCTTC | CASSDRGPNEQFF
TRBJ1-1 | TRBV20-1 | - | - | TGCAGTGCTACAAGGACAGCGAACACTGAAGCTTTCTTT | CSATRTANTEAFF
TRBJ2-6 | TRBV29-1 | - | - | TGCAGCGTTGAGTCGACAGGGGCCAACGTCCTGACTTTC | CSVESTGANVLTF
TRBJ2-1 | TRBV9 | TRBD2 | - | TGTGCCAGCAGCCCGGGACTAGCGGGAGGTATTGAGCAGTTCTTC | CASSPGLAGGIEQFF
TRBJ2-2 | TRBV9 | TRBD1 | - | TGTGCCAGCAGCGCACAGGGGGCGCGAACCGGGGAGCTGTTTTTT | CASSAQGARTGELFF
TRBJ2-1 | TRBV3-1 | TRBD2 | few | TGTGCCAGCAGCCTCCCCCGGTTAGCGGGAGTTGGTGAGCAGTTCTTC | CASSLPRLAGVGEQFF
TRBJ1-5 | TRBV10-2 | - | medium-sized | TGCGCCAGCAGTGAGGCAGGGGGCAATCAGCCCCAGCATTTT | CASSEAGGNQPQHF
TRBJ2-3 | TRBV14 | - | - | TGTGCCAGCAGCTCCCTTGGGGGAGGTCAGGATACGCAGTATTTT | CASSSLGGGQDTQYF
TRBJ2-1 | TRBV24-1 | TRBD2 | - | TGTGCCACCAGTGGGGAGGGAGCGTACTACAATGAGCAGTTCTTC | CATSGEGAYYNEQFF
TRBJ2-2 | TRBV5-1 | - | few | TGCGCCAGCAGCTTGTCTATTGGGGACACCGGGGAGCTGTTTTTT | CASSLSIGDTGELFF
TRBJ2-1 | TRBV7-3 | - | few | TGTGCCAGCAGCTCCTCTAGCGATAGCTCCTACAATGAGCAGTTCTTC | CASSSSSDSSYNEQFF
TRBJ1-1 | TRBV6-2/TRBV6-3 | - | - | TGTGCCAGCAGCATAGGCCCGAATGAAGCTTTCTTT | CASSIGPNEAFF
TRBJ2-2 | TRBV9 | TRBD1 | few | TGTGCCAGCAGAGATCCCGGGACAGGGACCGGGGAGCTGTTTTTT | CASRDPGTGTGELFF
TRBJ1-4 | TRBV5-1 | - | - | TGCGCCAGCAGCTTGGACAATGAAAAACTGTTTTTT | CASSLDNEKLFF
TRBJ2-2 | TRBV20-1 | - | few | TGCAGTGCTAGTTTTGGGGGTCCGAACACCGGGGAGCTGTTTTTT | CSASFGGPNTGELFF
TRBJ2-3 | TRBV5-1 | TRBD2 | - | TGCGCCAGCAGCCAGCGGGACGGTGGACGAGATACGCAGTATTTT | CASSQRDGGRDTQYF
TRBJ1-1 | TRBV7-2 | - | - | TGTGCCAGCAGCACACCAGGACGGGACACTGAAGCTTTCTTT | CASSTPGRDTEAFF
TRBJ2-3 | TRBV28 | - | many | TGTGCCAGCAGTTTGGGAGATACGCAGTATTTT | CASSLGDTQYF
TRBJ2-5 | TRBV29-1 | - | few | TGCAGCGTTGAATTTCTAGAAGAGACCCAGTACTTC | CSVEFLEETQYF
TRBJ2-4 | TRBV20-1 | - | - | TGCAGTGCTAGGTCTTGGGCCAAAGGCGTTGGAAACATTCAGTACTTC | CSARSWAKGVGNIQYF